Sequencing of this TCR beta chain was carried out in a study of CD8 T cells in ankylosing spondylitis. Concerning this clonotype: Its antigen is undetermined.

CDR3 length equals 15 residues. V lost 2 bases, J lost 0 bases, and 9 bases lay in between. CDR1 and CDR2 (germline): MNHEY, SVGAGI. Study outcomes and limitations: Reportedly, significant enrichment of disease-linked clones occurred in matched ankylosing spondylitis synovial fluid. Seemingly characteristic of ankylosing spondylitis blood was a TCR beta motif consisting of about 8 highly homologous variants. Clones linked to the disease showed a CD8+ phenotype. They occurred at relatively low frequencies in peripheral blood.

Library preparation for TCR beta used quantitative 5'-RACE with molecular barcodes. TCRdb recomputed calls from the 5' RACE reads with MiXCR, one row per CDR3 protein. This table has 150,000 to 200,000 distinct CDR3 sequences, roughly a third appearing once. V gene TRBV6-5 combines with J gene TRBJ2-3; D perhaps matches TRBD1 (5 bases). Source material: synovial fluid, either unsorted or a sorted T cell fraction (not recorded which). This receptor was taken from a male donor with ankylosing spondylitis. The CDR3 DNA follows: TGTGCCAGCAGTTACAGCAGGGCTAGCACAGATACGCAGTATTTT. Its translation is CASSYSRASTDTQYF.